The 23 T cell receptor beta chains reported below all come from one sample, sequenced in a study of shared clonotypes between healthy human individuals. The method was immunoSEQ multiplex PCR; TCRdb's version includes in-frame clones alone and lacks a portion of them. Among 1,500,000 or so clones listed, more than 95% were seen once. The sequenced material came from naive CD4+ T cells sorted from blood. Subset specified: CD45RA+ positively selected. The receptors stem from a young man in good health.

The chain recombines TRBV9 with TRBJ2-7, with D tentatively TRBD1 (6 bases). CDR3 length: 13 residues. The germline V and J ends were trimmed by 2 bases and 0 bases, with 6 bases remaining between them. The V gene's germline CDR1 is SGDLS and CDR2 YYNGEE. This chain's CDR3 is CASSVGASYEQYF. CDR3 sequence (DNA): TGTGCCAGCAGCGTGGGGGCCTCCTACGAGCAGTACTTC.

V is TRBV5-5 and J is TRBJ2-1; TRBD2 might be the D (6 bases). The CDR3 is 17 residues long. Germline V CDR1 and CDR2: SGHKS, YYEKEE (reference sequence). Trimming removed 5 bases at V and 2 bases at J, with 20 bases between. The chain's CDR3 is CASSLTRGDIAYNEQFF. DNA for the CDR3: TGTGCCAGCAGTCTAACGCGGGGTGACATAGCCTACAATGAGCAGTTCTTC.

As regards this clone: The same CDR3 can be traced to other DNA sequences in this sample. The chain carries TRBV27 and TRBJ1-2; D uncertain. This CDR3 is 13 amino acids long. CDR1 and CDR2 from the germline V gene are MNHEY and SMNVEV (reference sequence). The V and J ends lost 6 bases and 2 bases respectively, with 10 bases between them. CDR3 nucleotides: TGTGCCAGCAGAAAAACAGCCAACTATGGCTACACCTTC. Protein product: CASRKTANYGYTF.

The rearrangement links TRBV6-6 to TRBJ1-1; D unresolved. V lost 6 bases and J lost 5, with 7 bases in between. CDR3 length: 11 residues. CDR1 is MNHNY, CDR2 SVGAGI, per germline (reference sequence). The CDR3 DNA reads TGTGCCAGCAGCGAAAGGACTGAAGCTTTCTTT. Translation: CASSERTEAFF.

This chain joins TRBV7-8 and TRBJ1-2; perhaps TRBD1 as D (5 bases). The V gene's germline CDR1 is SGHVS and CDR2 FQNEAQ. V dropped 5 bases and J dropped 2 bases, with 18 bases sitting between them. The CDR3 has 16 amino acids. This CDR3 is CASSKLLRAGNYGYTF. The CDR3 bases are TGTGCCAGCAGCAAACTACTTCGGGCAGGGAACTATGGCTACACCTTC.

V and J are TRBV15 and TRBJ2-1; the match to TRBD1 covers 9 bases. Germline V lookup: CDR1 LNHNV, CDR2 YYDKDF (reference sequence). Trimming removed 0 bases from V and 0 bases from J; junction bases left unmatched: 6. This CDR3 region has 18 residues. The CDR3 reads CATSRDAPGQGSYNEQFF. CDR3 DNA sequence: TGTGCCACCAGCAGAGACGCGCCGGGACAGGGCTCCTACAATGAGCAGTTCTTC.

The chain joins TRBV9 to TRBJ1-3, with TRBD1 matching over 9 bases. The germline gives CDR1 SGDLS, CDR2 YYNGEE. The CDR3 contains 15 residues. Unmatched junction bases numbered 6, after V lost 4 bases and J lost 4 bases. DNA of the CDR3: TGTGCCAGCAGCCCCAGGACAGGGGCCGGAAACACCATATATTTT. Its translation: CASSPRTGAGNTIYF.

The rearrangement joins TRBV7-6 to TRBJ2-7; TRBD1 agrees at 10 bases. Germline-derived CDR1 and CDR2 are SGHVS and FNYEAQ. The CDR3 extends over 16 amino acids. V gave up 5 bases and J gave up 6 bases; unmatched junction bases: 13. CDR3 sequence (DNA): TGTGCCAGCAGCGCGAGAGTGGGACAGGGGATACGCGAGCAGTACTTC. As protein: CASSARVGQGIREQYF.

The genes are TRBV28 and TRBJ2-7, with D possibly being TRBD1 (5 bases). CDR1 is MDHEN and CDR2 is SYDVKM in the germline V gene. This CDR3 has 16 residues. Trimming stripped 5 bases from V and 7 bases from J, with 24 bases between. The CDR3 reads CASSPHPAGNRFEQYF. The CDR3 DNA sequence: TGTGCCAGCAGTCCCCACCCCGCAGGAAACAGGTTTGAGCAGTACTTC. Drawing the rest from reference TRBV28 and TRBJ2-7, the complete variable domain is DVKVTQSSRYLVKRTGEKVFLECVQDMDHENMFWYRQDPGLGLRLIYFSYDVKMKEKGDIPEGYSVSREKKERFSLILESASTNQTSMYLCASSPHPAGNRFEQYFGPGTRLTVT.

CDR3 DNA sequence: TGTGCTAGTGGTTTGGACAGAGGGGGTGACACTGAAGCTTTCTTT. This sequence encodes CASGLDRGGDTEAFF. The chain couples TRBV12-5 to TRBJ1-1, with D possibly matching TRBD1 (6 bases). From germline, CDR1 is LGHNT and CDR2 FRNRAP. V gave up 1 base and J gave up 3 bases, with 12 bases separating them. The CDR3 is 15 residues long.

The chain couples TRBV28 to TRBJ2-2; TRBD1 agrees at 7 bases. V shed 6 bases and J 7 bases; nucleotides not matched to a gene: 8. The CDR3 is 14 amino acids. CDR1 MDHEN and CDR2 SYDVKM come from the germline V gene. The CDR3 region has the DNA TGTGCCAGCAGGAGACAGGGTGGCGGCGGGGAGCTGTTTTTT. As protein: CASRRQGGGGELFF.

CDR3 in amino acids: CASSDGQGLAGQPQHF. The CDR3 nucleotides read TGTGCCAGCAGTGATGGACAGGGACTCGCCGGTCAGCCCCAGCATTTT. The chain has TRBV27 and TRBJ1-5, with TRBD1 matching 8 bases. CDR3 length equals 16 residues. V shed 5 bases and J 6 bases; nucleotides not matched to a gene: 12. Germline values: CDR1 MNHEY, CDR2 SMNVEV (reference sequence).

The chain recombines TRBV28 with TRBJ2-2; a weak D match, TRBD1 (6 bases). The V gene's germline CDR1 is MDHEN and CDR2 SYDVKM. The CDR3 totals 14 residues. V gave up 10 bases and J gave up 1 base, with 13 bases separating them. In DNA, the CDR3 is TGTGCCATATGGCCGGGACAGAACACCGGGGAGCTGTTTTTT. Amino acid sequence: CAIWPGQNTGELFF. The whole variable domain, remainder taken from reference TRBV28 and TRBJ2-2, is DVKVTQSSRYLVKRTGEKVFLECVQDMDHENMFWYRQDPGLGLRLIYFSYDVKMKEKGDIPEGYSVSREKKERFSLILESASTNQTSMYLCAIWPGQNTGELFFGEGSRLTVL.

This clone appeared a single time. The V call is TRBV9, the J call TRBJ2-3, with a possible D match to TRBD1 (5 bases). V was clipped by 0 bases and J by 5 bases, with 10 bases between them. Per the germline V gene, CDR1 is SGDLS and CDR2 is YYNGEE. This CDR3 has 14 residues. CDR3 nucleotides: TGTGCCAGCAGCGTAGGGACACGCCAAGATACGCAGTATTTT. This codes for CASSVGTRQDTQYF.

V is TRBV2 and J is TRBJ2-7; D is unclear. The CDR3 has 14 amino acids. V shed 7 bases and J shed 5 bases, with 18 bases lying between them. Germline assignment: CDR1 SNHLY and CDR2 FYNNEI. CDR3 nucleotides: TGTGCCAGCAAGGGTCTGAATTTTGGCGACGAGCAGTACTTC. Its protein is CASKGLNFGDEQYF.

V is TRBV5-4 and J is TRBJ2-7; 10 bases map to TRBD1. The CDR3 extends over 14 amino acids. V was pared by 4 bases and J by 6 bases, with 7 bases of the junction left unmatched. Germline V gives CDR1 SGHNT, CDR2 YYREEE (reference sequence). CDR3 bases: TGTGCCAGCAGCGACGGACAGGGGGTGGCCGAGCAGTACTTC. It is translated as CASSDGQGVAEQYF.

This sequence joins TRBV5-1 and TRBJ2-3, with D tentatively TRBD2 (6 bases). This CDR3 spans 14 amino acids. Germline values: CDR1 SGHRS, CDR2 YFSETQ. V lost 5 bases, J lost 6 bases, and 16 bases lay in between. CDR3 bases: TGCGCCAGCAGGGTTAGCGGAGCGGTCGATACGCAGTATTTT. This codes for CASRVSGAVDTQYF.

This chain connects TRBV15 to TRBJ2-7; the D gene could be TRBD1 or TRBD2 (5 bases each). Deletions cut 3 bases from V and 5 bases from J, with 17 bases between. The CDR3 spans 15 residues. Germline loops: CDR1 LNHNV, CDR2 YYDKDF (reference sequence). CDR3 bases: TGTGCCACCAGCAGCTTAAATGGGACGCTCCACGAGCAGTACTTC. Translation: CATSSLNGTLHEQYF.

In its sample, this clone was seen once. Additional DNA sequences in this sample encode the identical CDR3. The V and J genes are TRBV28 and TRBJ1-5; perhaps TRBD1 as D (5 bases). V lost 2 bases and J lost 4, with 9 bases in between. The CDR3 loop spans 14 amino acids. Germline V CDR1 and CDR2: MDHEN, SYDVKM. CDR3 region: CASSLVGRNQPQHF. The CDR3 DNA sequence: TGTGCCAGCAGTTTAGTGGGGCGGAATCAGCCCCAGCATTTT.

The chain has TRBV9 and TRBJ2-7, with TRBD2 identical over 11 bases. Germline CDR1 reads SGDLS; CDR2 reads YYNGEE. The CDR3 totals 19 residues. V dropped 3 bases and J dropped 3; count of bases not matched to a gene: 17. The CDR3 sequence: CASSEGPVLAGGANYEQYF. CDR3 DNA: TGTGCCAGCAGCGAGGGACCCGTCCTAGCGGGAGGTGCCAACTACGAGCAGTACTTC.

This chain links TRBV7-9 with TRBJ2-5, with D hard to call. This CDR3 comprises 13 residues. V was trimmed by 4 bases and J by 2 bases, leaving 8 bases between them. CDR1 and CDR2 from the germline V gene are SEHNR and FQNEAQ (reference sequence). The CDR3 bases are TGTGCCAGCAGCTCGCCAGCTCAAGAGACCCAGTACTTC. Its translation is CASSSPAQETQYF.

The V call is TRBV28, the J call TRBJ2-7, with 12 nucleotides matching TRBD2. The V gene end was trimmed by 6 bases and the J gene end by 3 bases; junction bases not matched to a gene: 15. CDR1 is MDHEN and CDR2 is SYDVKM in the germline V gene. CDR3 size: 18 residues. CDR3 nucleotide sequence: TGTGCCAGCAGACGAGGACTAGCGGGACCTCCATCTAACTACGAGCAGTACTTC. This gives the protein CASRRGLAGPPSNYEQYF.

The chain carries TRBV5-1 and TRBJ2-7; TRBD2 matches at 13 bases. The V gene's germline CDR1 is SGHRS and CDR2 YFSETQ. The CDR3 totals 14 residues. V gave up 3 bases and J gave up 5 bases; unmatched junction bases: 2. The CDR3, as DNA: TGCGCCAGCAGCTACGGACTAGCGGGAGACGAGCAGTACTTC. It encodes CASSYGLAGDEQYF.